The 31 T cell receptor beta chains presented below share a single source sample, sequenced in a study of T-cell memory formation after mild COVID-19. Via MiXCR, TCRdb re-called the 5' RACE reads, giving one row per CDR3 protein. The table lists more than 450,000 distinct CDR3 sequences, about 20% of them singletons. The sample consisted of PBMCs or a T cell subset sorted from them (not recorded which). Source of these receptors: an adult woman who had mild COVID-19 (a few samples of this study predate the infection). Cell type and time point are not known.

This chain uses TRBV11-2 with TRBJ1-1, with TRBD1 as a possible D gene (5 bases). V lost 0 bases and J 5 bases, leaving 16 bases between the germline ends. Germline assignment: CDR1 SGHAT and CDR2 FQNNGV. The length of the CDR3 is 16 residues. This CDR3 reads CASSLDKWGLDTEAFF. The CDR3 nucleotides are TGTGCCAGCAGCTTAGATAAGTGGGGCTTGGATACTGAAGCTTTCTTT.

Many counts were recorded for this clonotype. The chain carries TRBV12-3 or TRBV12-4 and TRBJ1-5; D gene unclear. This CDR3 region has 13 residues. Trimming pared 2 bases from V and 7 bases from J, leaving 9 bases between. The DNA for the CDR3 is TGTGCCAGCAGTTTACAAGATGGCCAGCCCCAGCATTTT. It is translated as CASSLQDGQPQHF.

The V gene is TRBV5-4, the J gene TRBJ2-2; TRBD1 matches at 7 bases. CDR3 length: 15 residues. Germline V CDR1 and CDR2: SGHNT, YYREEE (reference sequence). V trimming: 4 bases; J trimming: 5 bases; junction bases outside the gene matches: 8. The CDR3 DNA is TGTGCCAGCAGCCCAGGGGGATCAGTTACCGGGGAGCTGTTTTTT. Protein product: CASSPGGSVTGELFF.

This clonotype was observed once. The chain employs TRBV9 and TRBJ2-6; the D call may be TRBD1 or TRBD2 (6 bases each). The CDR3 totals 18 residues. The germline V gene has CDR1 SGDLS and CDR2 YYNGEE. The germline V and J ends were trimmed by 0 bases and 4 bases, with 17 bases remaining between them. Here the CDR3 reads CASSVGGTPRTGANVLTF. The CDR3 DNA reads as TGTGCCAGCAGCGTAGGCGGGACACCTCGGACGGGGGCCAACGTCCTGACTTTC.

The rearrangement links TRBV10-3 to TRBJ2-7; 8 bases are shared with TRBD1. Per germline, CDR1 ENHRY and CDR2 SYGVKD. This CDR3 contains 13 residues. V lost 7 bases to trimming and J lost 5 bases; unmatched junction nucleotides: 7. The CDR3 reads CAINQGAVDEQYF. CDR3 nucleotide sequence: TGTGCCATCAACCAGGGGGCTGTGGACGAGCAGTACTTC.

The chain joins TRBV7-6 to TRBJ1-2; D unclear. The CDR3 totals 13 residues. The V and J ends lost 1 base and 3 bases respectively, with 6 bases between them. CDR1 and CDR2 (germline): SGHVS, FNYEAQ. The chain's CDR3 is CASSLELDYGYTF. The CDR3 region has the DNA TGTGCCAGCAGCTTAGAGCTTGACTATGGCTACACCTTC.

V and J are TRBV2 and TRBJ2-5; D uncertain. V was clipped by 10 bases and J by 4 bases, with 13 bases between them. The germline V gene encodes CDR1 SNHLY and CDR2 FYNNEI. This CDR3 is 12 amino acids long. The CDR3 DNA reads as TGTGCCATCCTGGCCGGGTTAGAGACCCAGTACTTC. Its translation is CAILAGLETQYF.

The chain is built from TRBV29-1 and TRBJ2-7; D may be TRBD1 or TRBD2 (6 bases each). Trimming left V 5 bases short and J 4 bases short, with 18 bases between. Germline V gives CDR1 SQVTM, CDR2 ANQGSEA. The CDR3 sequence is 14 residues long. The CDR3 DNA reads TGCAGCGTTCTCGGAAGGGGGGCGGAGTACGAGCAGTACTTC. The encoded protein is CSVLGRGAEYEQYF.

The chain joins TRBV7-2 to TRBJ1-1; D is unclear. The germline CDR1 and CDR2 sequences are SGHTA and FQGNSA. Trimming took off 3 bases at V and 11 bases at J, with 19 bases between the two ends. There are 14 residues in the CDR3. The CDR3 loop is CASSFDSGSPVAFF. CDR3 nucleotides: TGTGCCAGCAGCTTCGATTCAGGCTCCCCAGTCGCTTTCTTT.

This clonotype was detected many times. This chain links TRBV25-1 with TRBJ2-1, with D unresolved. V was clipped by 4 bases and J by 0 bases, with 7 bases between them. The CDR3 is made up of 14 amino acids. Germline CDR1 MGHDK, CDR2 SYGVNS. CDR3 in amino acids: CASSGVGSYNEQFF. The CDR3 DNA follows: TGTGCCAGCAGTGGAGTTGGCTCCTACAATGAGCAGTTCTTC.

This sequence joins TRBV7-8 and TRBJ2-5; the D gene is possibly TRBD1 (5 bases). The V end was cut by 3 bases, the J end by 5 bases, with 10 bases between. Germline V gene lookup returns CDR1 SGHVS and CDR2 FQNEAQ. The CDR3 spans 13 residues. The CDR3 coding sequence is TGTGCCAGCAGCTTCCAAGGGGCCGAGACCCAGTACTTC. Protein: CASSFQGAETQYF.

This clonotype appeared a few times. The chain has TRBV10-3 and TRBJ1-3, with D possibly matching TRBD1 (6 bases). Trimming stripped 6 bases from V and 0 bases from J, with 9 bases between. Looked up from germline, CDR1 is ENHRY and CDR2 is SYGVKD. The CDR3 covers 14 residues. CDR3 in DNA: TGTGCCATCAGCAGACAGGTCTCTGGAAACACCATATATTTT. Protein: CAISRQVSGNTIYF.

This clonotype showed up just a few times. The J gene is TRBJ2-1, the V gene TRBV12-3 or TRBV12-4, with D maybe TRBD2 (5 bases). The CDR3 has 15 residues. V lost 5 bases, J lost 2 bases, and 13 bases lay in between. DNA for the CDR3: TGTGCCAGCAGTCCCGAGGGTGTGCCCTACAATGAGCAGTTCTTC. Protein: CASSPEGVPYNEQFF.

This clonotype was counted between two and nine times. This chain uses TRBV24-1 with TRBJ1-2; TRBD1 agrees at 8 bases. CDR1 and CDR2 from the germline V gene are KGHDR and SFDVKD. There are 15 residues in the CDR3. After removal of 4 bases from V and 8 bases from J, the junction contained 11 bases not matched to a gene. For the CDR3, the DNA is TGTGCCACCAGTGAGCCCGGGACAGGTAGCTTAGGCTACACCTTC. Encoded protein: CATSEPGTGSLGYTF.

J is TRBJ2-3 and V is TRBV18; 13 nucleotides agree with TRBD2. This CDR3 spans 16 amino acids. Unmatched junction bases numbered 6, after V lost 3 bases and J lost 6 bases. Germline CDR1 and CDR2: KGHSH and LQKENI. CDR3 DNA sequence: TGTGCCAGCTCACCTGGACTAGCGGGAGCTCAGGATACGCAGTATTTT. Its protein is CASSPGLAGAQDTQYF.

This clonotype occurred a few times. The chain employs TRBV29-1 and TRBJ1-2; 7 bases fit TRBD1. Germline CDR1 reads SQVTM; CDR2 reads ANQGSEA. Trimming removed 4 bases from V and 1 base from J; junction bases left unmatched: 3. The CDR3 covers 13 residues. The CDR3 DNA reads as TGCAGCGTTGCAGGGGGACTTAACTATGGCTACACCTTC. It yields the protein CSVAGGLNYGYTF.

This clonotype has only a few counts. V and J are TRBV19 and TRBJ2-5, with 15 bases lining up with TRBD2. Losses at the gene ends were 9 bases for V and 2 bases for J; bases not matched to a gene: 7. The CDR3 length is 16 residues. The germline gives CDR1 LNHDA, CDR2 SQIVND (reference sequence). As DNA, the CDR3 is TGTGCCAGCGGACTAGCGGGAGGGCCGGGGCAAGAGACCCAGTACTTC. Translation: CASGLAGGPGQETQYF.

The chain joins TRBV2 to TRBJ2-6; D remains unclear. The CDR3 is 16 amino acids. The V and J ends lost 1 base and 0 bases respectively, with 7 bases between them. Germline V gene lookup returns CDR1 SNHLY and CDR2 FYNNEI. CDR3 sequence (DNA): TGTGCCAGCAGTGAAGAAGAGAGCTCTGGGGCCAACGTCCTGACTTTC. This translates into CASSEEESSGANVLTF.

The CDR3 DNA reads as TGTGCCAGCAGTGAAGTAGGAGGGGGAAGCACAGATACGCAGTATTTT. This encodes CASSEVGGGSTDTQYF. The V call is TRBV6-1, the J call TRBJ2-3; D could derive from TRBD1 or TRBD2 (6 bases each). The germline V gene encodes CDR1 MNHNS and CDR2 SASEGT. V was trimmed by 1 base and J by 0 bases, leaving 11 bases between them. The CDR3 has 16 residues.

The chain has TRBV29-1 and TRBJ1-4; 8 nucleotides agree with TRBD1. CDR3 length: 13 amino acids. With 6 bases clipped from V and 8 bases from J, the junction kept 8 bases outside the gene matches. Germline CDR1 reads SQVTM; CDR2 reads ANQGSEA. CDR3 DNA sequence: TGCAGCGTCCAGGGGGCGGGAGGAGAAAAACTGTTTTTT. It translates to CSVQGAGGEKLFF.

This clonotype was counted only a few times. The chain carries TRBV2 and TRBJ2-7; D call uncertain. V gave up 8 bases and J gave up 4 bases, with 9 bases separating them. The CDR3 contains 11 residues. Germline CDR1 SNHLY, CDR2 FYNNEI. The CDR3 is CASGTAYEQYF. In nucleotides, the CDR3 is TGTGCCAGCGGCACAGCGTACGAGCAGTACTTC.

In its sample, this clonotype was seen a few times. This chain joins TRBV28 and TRBJ2-1; 9 bases match TRBD2. The CDR3 extends over 16 amino acids. V lost 4 bases, J lost 5 bases, and 9 bases stayed unmatched. Germline CDR1 reads MDHEN; CDR2 reads SYDVKM. The CDR3 DNA reads TGTGCCAGCAGTTACCCTCGCGGGAGGGGAAACAATGAGCAGTTCTTC. This gives the protein CASSYPRGRGNNEQFF.

The genes are TRBV7-2 and TRBJ1-2, with 7 bases matching TRBD1. The CDR3 is made up of 15 amino acids. J lost 5 bases, V lost 5 bases, and 11 bases had no gene match. Germline V lookup: CDR1 SGHTA, CDR2 FQGNSA. CDR3 region: CASSNRQGVLYGYTF. In nucleotides, the CDR3 is TGTGCCAGCAGCAATAGACAGGGAGTCTTATATGGCTACACCTTC.

The table lists this clonotype with a few counts. The chain couples TRBV5-1 to TRBJ2-7; 7 nucleotides agree with TRBD1. Germline V CDR1 and CDR2: SGHRS, YFSETQ. The CDR3 extends over 16 amino acids. Trimming removed 0 bases from V and 0 bases from J; junction bases left unmatched: 6. The CDR3 loop is CASSLAAGTASYEQYF. In DNA, the CDR3 is TGCGCCAGCAGCTTGGCCGCCGGGACAGCCTCCTACGAGCAGTACTTC.

This clonotype occurred a few times. The chain uses TRBV12-3 or TRBV12-4 and TRBJ2-1; 8 bases match TRBD1. V lost 4 bases and J lost 6; bases outside the gene matches: 11. The CDR3 length is 16 residues. CDR3 region: CASSYRTGSIGNEQFF. Here the CDR3 DNA reads TGTGCCAGCAGTTATCGGACAGGGAGCATTGGCAATGAGCAGTTCTTC.

The chain links TRBV18 to TRBJ2-7, with 8 bases fitting TRBD2. J gave up 2 bases and V 0 bases, and 12 bases lay outside the gene matches. Germline CDR1 and CDR2: KGHSH and LQKENI. CDR3 length equals 18 residues. The CDR3, as DNA: TGTGCCAGCTCACCACCTCTTTTCGGGGGGGGTCCTACCTACGAGCAGTACTTC. It is translated as CASSPPLFGGGPTYEQYF.

This clonotype showed up just a few times. J is TRBJ2-7 and V is TRBV6-5; perhaps TRBD2 as D (6 bases). This CDR3 is built from 14 residues. CDR1 is MNHEY, CDR2 SVGAGI, per germline. Trimming removed 4 bases at V and 2 bases at J, with 12 bases between. The CDR3 sequence is CASSSLLAPYEQYF. The CDR3 nucleotides are TGTGCCAGCAGTTCGCTACTAGCCCCCTACGAGCAGTACTTC.

This clonotype showed up many times. The chain has TRBV6-6 and TRBJ2-7; TRBD2 matches at 13 bases. The germline CDR1 and CDR2 sequences are MNHNY and SVGAGI (reference sequence). The CDR3 extends over 16 amino acids. Trimming cost V 5 bases and J 5 bases; bases outside gene matches: 9. This CDR3 is CASSSVGTSGKNEQYF. CDR3 bases: TGTGCCAGCAGTAGCGTGGGGACTAGCGGGAAGAACGAGCAGTACTTC.

This clonotype occurred a few times. The chain joins TRBV2 to TRBJ2-2, with D possibly being TRBD2 (5 bases). Germline CDR1 is SNHLY and CDR2 is FYNNEI. Trimming removed 4 bases at V and 7 bases at J, with 10 bases between. The CDR3 has 13 residues. This CDR3 reads CASSGFAGGELFF. As DNA, the CDR3 is TGTGCCAGCAGTGGATTCGCGGGCGGGGAGCTGTTTTTT.

The chain combines TRBV20-1 with TRBJ2-1, with D uncertain. Germline CDR1 DFQATT, CDR2 SNEGSKA (reference sequence). There are 14 residues in the CDR3. V shed 6 bases and J shed 6 bases, with 18 bases lying between them. CDR3 bases: TGCAGTGCAGAAGACCCGGATGGAATCAATGAGCAGTTCTTC. It yields the protein CSAEDPDGINEQFF.

This clonotype appeared a few times. The rearrangement joins TRBV29-1 to TRBJ2-4; no firm D call. The V gene lost 3 bases and the J gene lost 5 bases, with 5 bases spanning the gap. Germline lookup yields CDR1 SQVTM and CDR2 ANQGSEA. CDR3 length equals 11 residues. CDR3 region: CSVESQNIQYF. As DNA, the CDR3 is TGCAGCGTTGAGAGCCAAAACATTCAGTACTTC.